This T cell receptor beta chain was captured in a study of blood T cell repertoires in COVID-19. The repertoire was sequenced with immunoSEQ multiplex PCR; TCRdb's copy has only in-frame clones and lacks some. The table includes about 140,000 clones, under 90% detected once. The clonotype originates from a woman of 80 years or more in a cohort sampled during active or convalescent COVID-19. Sequencing input: peripheral blood.

The CDR3 DNA reads TGCGCCAGCAGCTTGGCCTATTTGAACACCGGGGAGCTGTTTTTT. The encoded protein is CASSLAYLNTGELFF. The chain carries TRBV5-1 and TRBJ2-2; D gene uncertain. Trimming left V 0 bases short and J 1 base short, with 7 bases between. This CDR3 region has 15 residues. CDR1 and CDR2 (germline): SGHRS, YFSETQ.